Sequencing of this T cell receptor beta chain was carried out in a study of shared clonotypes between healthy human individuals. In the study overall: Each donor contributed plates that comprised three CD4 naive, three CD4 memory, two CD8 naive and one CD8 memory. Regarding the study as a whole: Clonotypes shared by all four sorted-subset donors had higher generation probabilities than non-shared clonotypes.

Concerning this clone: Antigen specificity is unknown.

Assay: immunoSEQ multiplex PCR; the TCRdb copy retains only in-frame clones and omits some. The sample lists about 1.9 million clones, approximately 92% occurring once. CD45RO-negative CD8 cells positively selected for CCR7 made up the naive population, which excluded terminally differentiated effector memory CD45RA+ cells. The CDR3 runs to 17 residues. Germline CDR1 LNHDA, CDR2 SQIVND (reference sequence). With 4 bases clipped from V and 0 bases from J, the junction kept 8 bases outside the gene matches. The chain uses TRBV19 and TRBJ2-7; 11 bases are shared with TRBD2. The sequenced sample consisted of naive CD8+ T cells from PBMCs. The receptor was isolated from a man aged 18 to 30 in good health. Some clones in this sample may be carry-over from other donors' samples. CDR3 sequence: CASSTGSGRGYSYEQYF. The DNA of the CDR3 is TGTGCCAGTAGTACCGGTAGCGGGAGGGGATACTCCTACGAGCAGTACTTC.